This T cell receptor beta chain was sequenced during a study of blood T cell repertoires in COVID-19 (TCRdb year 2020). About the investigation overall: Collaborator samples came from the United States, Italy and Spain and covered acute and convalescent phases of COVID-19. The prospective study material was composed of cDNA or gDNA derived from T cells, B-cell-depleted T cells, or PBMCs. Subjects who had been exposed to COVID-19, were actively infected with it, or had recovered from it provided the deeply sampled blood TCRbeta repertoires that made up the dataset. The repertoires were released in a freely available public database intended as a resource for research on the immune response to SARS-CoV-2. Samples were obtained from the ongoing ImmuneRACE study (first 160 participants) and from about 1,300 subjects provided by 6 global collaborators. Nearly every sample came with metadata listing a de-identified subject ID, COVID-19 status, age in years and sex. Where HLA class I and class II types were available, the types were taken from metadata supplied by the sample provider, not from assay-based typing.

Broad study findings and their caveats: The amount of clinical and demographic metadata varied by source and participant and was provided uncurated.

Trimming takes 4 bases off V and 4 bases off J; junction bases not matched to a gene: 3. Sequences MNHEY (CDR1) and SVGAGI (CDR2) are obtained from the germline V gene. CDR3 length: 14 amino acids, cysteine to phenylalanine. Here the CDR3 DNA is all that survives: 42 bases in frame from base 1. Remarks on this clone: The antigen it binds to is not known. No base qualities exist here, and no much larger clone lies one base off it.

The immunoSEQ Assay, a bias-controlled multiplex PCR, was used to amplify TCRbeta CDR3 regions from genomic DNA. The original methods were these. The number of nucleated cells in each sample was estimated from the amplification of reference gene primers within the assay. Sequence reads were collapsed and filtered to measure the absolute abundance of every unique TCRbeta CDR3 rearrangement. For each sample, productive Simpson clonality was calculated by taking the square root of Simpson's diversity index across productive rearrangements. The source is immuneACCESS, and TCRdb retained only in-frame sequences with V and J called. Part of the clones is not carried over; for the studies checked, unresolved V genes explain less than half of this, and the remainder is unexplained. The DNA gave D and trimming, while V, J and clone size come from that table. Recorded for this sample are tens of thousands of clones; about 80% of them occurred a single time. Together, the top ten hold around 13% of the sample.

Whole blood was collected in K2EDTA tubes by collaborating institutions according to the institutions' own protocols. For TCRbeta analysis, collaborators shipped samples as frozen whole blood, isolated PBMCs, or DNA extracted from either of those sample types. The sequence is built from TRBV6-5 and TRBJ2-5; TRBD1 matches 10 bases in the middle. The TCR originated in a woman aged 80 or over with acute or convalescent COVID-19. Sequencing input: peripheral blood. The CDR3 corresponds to CASSLWTGGETQYF. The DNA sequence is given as TGTGCCAGCAGTTTATGGACAGGGGGAGAGACCCAGTACTTC.